This entry lists 6 T cell receptor beta chains sequenced from one sample in a study of T cell responses to AZD1222 COVID-19 vaccine (dated by TCRdb to about 2021). The sample's time point label, in plain terms: baseline before first vaccination. Libraries were made using the immunoSEQ multiplex PCR assay. Imported from immuneACCESS, the table was reduced by TCRdb to in-frame sequences with V and J called. These copies leave out some clones; in studies compared against another copy, an unresolved V gene accounts for under half, and the cause of the remainder is not known. The sample includes 200,000 or so clones, with about nine tenths observed a single time. The ten most abundant clones make up more than 0.75% of the sample. Here the sequenced sample was peripheral blood, taken on day 0 of AZD1222 vaccination. The source is an adult in good health.

The rearrangement links TRBV9 to TRBJ1-6; 7 bases fit TRBD1. Germline V gene lookup returns CDR1 SGDLS and CDR2 YYNGEE. The V and J ends lost 0 bases and 10 bases, in that order; junction bases with no gene match: 7. This CDR3 contains 15 residues. The DNA of the CDR3 is TGTGCCAGCAGCGTAGCTACAGGGGTTGGGTCACCCCTCCACTTT. Translated: CASSVATGVGSPLHF.

V gene TRBV4-2 combines with J gene TRBJ1-6; D not certain. The CDR3 totals 17 residues. Looked up from germline, CDR1 is LGHNA and CDR2 is YNFKEQ. Trimming shortened V by 0 bases and J by 0 bases, and 9 bases separated the two germline ends. The CDR3 DNA reads as TGTGCCAGCAGCCAAGAGTCGCGGAGCTCCTATAATTCACCCCTCCACTTT. The encoded protein is CASSQESRSSYNSPLHF.

This chain links TRBV27 with TRBJ2-7; 7 bases align to TRBD1. Germline V gene sequence: CDR1 MNHEY, CDR2 SMNVEV (reference sequence). This CDR3 has 18 residues. V shed 0 bases, J shed 3 bases, and the junction held 14 bases outside the gene matches. The DNA of the CDR3 is TGTGCCAGCAGTTTATCGGGCGCCTCGGGACAGTCGTTCTACGAGCAGTACTTC. Amino acid sequence: CASSLSGASGQSFYEQYF.

There are a few counts of this clone. This chain uses TRBV25-1 with TRBJ1-1; tentatively, D is TRBD1 (6 bases). CDR1 and CDR2 from the germline V gene are MGHDK and SYGVNS. The CDR3 totals 14 residues. With 1 base removed from V and 11 bases from J, the gap between germline ends came to 17 bases. The CDR3 protein is CASSEFGGGLGAFF. In DNA form, the CDR3 reads TGTGCCAGCAGTGAATTTGGCGGGGGGCTGGGGGCTTTCTTT.

J is TRBJ2-5 and V is TRBV24-1; the D gene could be TRBD1 or TRBD2 (5 bases each). This CDR3 region has 17 residues. CDR1 and CDR2 from the germline V gene are KGHDR and SFDVKD. V lost 0 bases and J lost 3, with 16 bases in between. The CDR3 spells CATSDLPGSGTEETQYF. As DNA, the CDR3 is TGTGCCACCAGTGATTTGCCTGGCTCCGGGACCGAAGAGACCCAGTACTTC.

This sequence joins TRBV7-9 and TRBJ1-1; weak D call: TRBD1 (5 bases). In germline, CDR1 is SEHNR, CDR2 FQNEAQ (reference sequence). CDR3 length equals 13 residues. V was shortened by 5 bases and J by 4 bases, with 11 bases between the two germline ends. The CDR3 DNA is TGTGCCAGCAGCCGAGACAGTTTCACTGAAGCTTTCTTT. Its protein product is CASSRDSFTEAFF.